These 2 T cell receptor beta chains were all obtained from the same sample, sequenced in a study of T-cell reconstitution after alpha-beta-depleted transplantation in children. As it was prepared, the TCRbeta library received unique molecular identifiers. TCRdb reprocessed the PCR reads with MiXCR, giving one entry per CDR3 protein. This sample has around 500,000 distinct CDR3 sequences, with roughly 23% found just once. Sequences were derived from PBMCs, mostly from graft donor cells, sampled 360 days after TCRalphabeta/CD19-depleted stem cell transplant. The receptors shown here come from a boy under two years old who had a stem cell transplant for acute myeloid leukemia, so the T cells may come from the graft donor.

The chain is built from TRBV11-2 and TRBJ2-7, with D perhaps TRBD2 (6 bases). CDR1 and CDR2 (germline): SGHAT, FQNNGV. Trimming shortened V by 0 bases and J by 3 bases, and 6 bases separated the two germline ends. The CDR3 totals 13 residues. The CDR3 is CASSLERDYEQYF. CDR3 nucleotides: TGTGCCAGCAGCTTAGAGCGGGACTACGAGCAGTACTTC.

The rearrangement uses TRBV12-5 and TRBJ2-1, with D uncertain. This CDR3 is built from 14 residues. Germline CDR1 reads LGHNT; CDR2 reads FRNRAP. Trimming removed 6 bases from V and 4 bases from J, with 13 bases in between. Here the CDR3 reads CASGPGSLYNEQFF. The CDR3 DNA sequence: TGTGCTAGTGGACCCGGGTCACTTTACAATGAGCAGTTCTTC.